This entry lists 3 T cell receptor beta chains sequenced from one sample in a study of control samples from healthy donors and cancer patients. Sequencing was performed with immunoSEQ multiplex PCR; in TCRdb, only in-frame clones are kept and a portion is missing. The repertoire holds about 80,000 clones, with around nine tenths as singletons. Sequencing was carried out using blood. The source is a woman aged 55-69 years in good health.

The chain combines TRBV19 with TRBJ2-1, with D possibly matching TRBD1 (5 bases). V gave up 5 bases and J gave up 2 bases, with 10 bases separating them. CDR1 is LNHDA and CDR2 is SQIVND in the germline V gene (reference sequence). The CDR3 sequence is 14 residues long. The CDR3 is CASSPRTTYNEQFF. CDR3 coding DNA: TGTGCCAGTAGTCCACGGACAACCTACAATGAGCAGTTCTTC. The entire variable domain, with the rest obtained from reference TRBV19 and TRBJ2-1, is as follows: DGGITQSPKYLFRKEGQNVTLSCEQNLNHDAMYWYRQDPGQGLRLIYYSQIVNDFQKGDIAEGYSVSREKKESFPLTVTSAQKNPTAFYLCASSPRTTYNEQFFGPGTRLTVL.

This sequence joins TRBV5-5 and TRBJ1-1; D perhaps matches TRBD1 (5 bases). The CDR3 contains 14 residues. V was clipped by 3 bases and J by 4 bases, with 13 bases between them. Germline CDR1 SGHKS, CDR2 YYEKEE (reference sequence). The chain's CDR3 is CASSYLRVSTEAFF. The CDR3 nucleotides read TGTGCCAGCAGCTACCTCAGGGTGAGCACTGAAGCTTTCTTT.

The CDR3 here is CSASAANQPQHF. The CDR3 nucleotides are TGCAGTGCTAGTGCGGCGAATCAGCCCCAGCATTTT. The chain combines TRBV20-1 with TRBJ1-5, with D hard to call. Germline loops: CDR1 DFQATT, CDR2 SNEGSKA (reference sequence). There are 12 residues in the CDR3. Trimming cost V 3 bases and J 4 bases, with 7 bases left between them.